This TCR beta chain was documented in a study of T-cell memory formation after mild COVID-19. The study's findings and limits: SARS-CoV-2 specificity was not confirmed for second-wave clones peaking on day 37. Clones that contracted from day 15 to 85 had balanced CD4/CD8; later expanders were CD4+ biased.

V lost 1 base and J lost 6, with 8 bases in between. Germline V gives CDR1 SQVTM, CDR2 ANQGSEA. This CDR3 region has 12 residues. This clonotype was observed a handful of times. Its antigen is unidentified. TCRdb recomputed calls from the 5' RACE reads with MiXCR, one row per CDR3 protein. The sample shows roughly 70,000 distinct CDR3 sequences, roughly 17% of them seen only once. Sequenced input: PBMCs or a T cell subset sorted from them (not recorded which). This chain links TRBV29-1 with TRBJ2-3, with D hard to call. This receptor was obtained from an adult woman who had mild COVID-19 (a few samples of this study predate the infection). Cell type and time point are not known. CDR3 sequence (DNA): TGCAGCGTTGAAGTTCGTGTGGATACGCAGTATTTT. Translation gives CSVEVRVDTQYF.